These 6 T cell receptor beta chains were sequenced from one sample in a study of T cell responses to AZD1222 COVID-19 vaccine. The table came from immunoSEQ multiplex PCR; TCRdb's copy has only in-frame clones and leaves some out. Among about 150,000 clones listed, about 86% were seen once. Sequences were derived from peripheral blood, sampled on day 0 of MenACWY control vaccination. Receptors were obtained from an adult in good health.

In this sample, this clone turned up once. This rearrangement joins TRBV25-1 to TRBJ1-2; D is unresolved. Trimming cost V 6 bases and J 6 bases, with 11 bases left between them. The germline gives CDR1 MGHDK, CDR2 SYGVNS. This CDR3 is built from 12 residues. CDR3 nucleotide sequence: TGTGCCAGCAGGGGCAGTTGGAATGGCTACACCTTC. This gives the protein CASRGSWNGYTF.

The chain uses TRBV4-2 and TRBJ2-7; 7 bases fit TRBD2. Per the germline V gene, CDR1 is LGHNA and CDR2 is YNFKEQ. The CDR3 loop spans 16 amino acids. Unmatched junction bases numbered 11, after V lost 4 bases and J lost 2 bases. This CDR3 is CASSPDVSGGAYEQYF. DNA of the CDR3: TGTGCCAGCAGCCCTGATGTCTCGGGAGGAGCCTACGAGCAGTACTTC.

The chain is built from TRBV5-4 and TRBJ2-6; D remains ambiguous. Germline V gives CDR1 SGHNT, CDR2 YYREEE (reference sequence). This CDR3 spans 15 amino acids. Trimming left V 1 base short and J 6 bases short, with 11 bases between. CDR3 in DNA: TGTGCCAGCAGCTTGTTTCAACCGGCGGCCAACGTCCTGACTTTC. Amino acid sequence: CASSLFQPAANVLTF.

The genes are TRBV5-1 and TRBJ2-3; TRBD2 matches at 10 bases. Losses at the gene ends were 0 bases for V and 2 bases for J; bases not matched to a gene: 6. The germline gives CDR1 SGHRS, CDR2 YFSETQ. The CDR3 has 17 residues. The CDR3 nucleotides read TGCGCCAGCAGCTTGGCACCTACTAGCGGGGCCACAGATACGCAGTATTTT. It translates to CASSLAPTSGATDTQYF.

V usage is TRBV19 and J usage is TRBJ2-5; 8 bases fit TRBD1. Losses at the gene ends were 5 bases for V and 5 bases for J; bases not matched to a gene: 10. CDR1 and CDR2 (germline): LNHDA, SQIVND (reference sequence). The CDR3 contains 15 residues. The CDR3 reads CASSSTGTGSETQYF. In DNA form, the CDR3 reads TGTGCCAGTAGTTCAACCGGGACAGGAAGTGAGACCCAGTACTTC.

CDR3 region: CASSSFTDTQYF. The CDR3 DNA reads as TGTGCCAGCAGTTCTTTCACAGATACGCAGTATTTT. This chain joins TRBV28 and TRBJ2-3; D unclear. Germline loops: CDR1 MDHEN, CDR2 SYDVKM. Trimming removed 4 bases at V and 2 bases at J, with 4 bases between. This CDR3 has 12 amino acids.